Listed here is a single T cell receptor (beta chain). Its specificity is not known. A much larger clonotype is one base distant, so this may be a read error. The sample comes from a study of T cell repertoires in cytomegalovirus infection. The CDR3 consists of 14 residues. The V gene lost 5 bases and the J gene lost 7 bases, with 14 bases spanning the gap. From the reads, TCRdb called clonotypes with MiXCR, one entry per CDR3 protein. This table holds about 770,000 distinct CDR3 sequences, about 28% found once. The TCR comes from a human donor in good health (CMV status not recorded). Some clones in this sample may be carry-over from other donors' samples. The sequences come from cultured CD8+ T cells from PBMCs, collected from culture after CMV antigen stimulation. The genes are TRBV7-1 and TRBJ2-2; D gene unclear. TRBV7-1 is given ORF status, its function remaining uncertain. CDR3 residues: CASSPPQTIGELFF. The CDR3 region has the DNA TGTGCCAGCAGCCCACCCCAGACCATCGGGGAGCTGTTTTTT.